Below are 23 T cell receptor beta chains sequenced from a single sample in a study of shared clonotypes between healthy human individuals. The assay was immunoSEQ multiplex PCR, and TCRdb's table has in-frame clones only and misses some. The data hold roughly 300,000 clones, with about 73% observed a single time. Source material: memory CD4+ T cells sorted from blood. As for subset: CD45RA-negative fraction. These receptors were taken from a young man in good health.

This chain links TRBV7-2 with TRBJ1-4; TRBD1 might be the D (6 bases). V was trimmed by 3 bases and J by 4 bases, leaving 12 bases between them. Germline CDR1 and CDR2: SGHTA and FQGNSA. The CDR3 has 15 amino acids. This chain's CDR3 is CASSLRGALNEKLFF. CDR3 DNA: TGTGCCAGCAGCTTGAGGGGGGCCCTTAATGAAAAACTGTTTTTT. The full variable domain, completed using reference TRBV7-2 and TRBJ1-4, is GAGVSQSPSNKVTEKGKDVELRCDPISGHTALYWYRQSLGQGLEFLIYFQGNSAPDKSGLPSDRFSAERTGGSVSTLTIQRTQQEDSAVYLCASSLRGALNEKLFFGSGTQLSVL.

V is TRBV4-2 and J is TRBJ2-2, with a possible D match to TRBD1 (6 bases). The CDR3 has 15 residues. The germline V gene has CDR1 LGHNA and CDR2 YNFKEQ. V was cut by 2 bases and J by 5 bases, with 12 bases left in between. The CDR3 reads CASSQLQGETGELFF. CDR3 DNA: TGTGCCAGCAGCCAATTACAGGGTGAAACCGGGGAGCTGTTTTTT.

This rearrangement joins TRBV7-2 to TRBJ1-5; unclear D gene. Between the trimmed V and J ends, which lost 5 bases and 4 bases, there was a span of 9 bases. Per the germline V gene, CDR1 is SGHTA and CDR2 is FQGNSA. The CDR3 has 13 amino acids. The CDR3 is CASSPTSNQPQHF. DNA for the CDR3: TGTGCCAGCAGCCCAACGTCTAATCAGCCCCAGCATTTT.

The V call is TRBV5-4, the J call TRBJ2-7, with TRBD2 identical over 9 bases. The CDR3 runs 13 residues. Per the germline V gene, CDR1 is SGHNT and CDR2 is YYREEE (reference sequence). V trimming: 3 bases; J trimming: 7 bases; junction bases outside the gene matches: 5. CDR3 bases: TGTGCCAGCAGCTCGAGCGGGAGGTATGAGCAGTACTTC. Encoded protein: CASSSSGRYEQYF.

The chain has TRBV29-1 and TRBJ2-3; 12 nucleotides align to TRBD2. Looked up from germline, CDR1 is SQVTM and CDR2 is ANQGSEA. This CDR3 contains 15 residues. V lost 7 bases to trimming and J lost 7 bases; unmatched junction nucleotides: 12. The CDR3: CSAGLLAGGLYTQYF. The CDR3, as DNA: TGCAGCGCCGGGTTACTAGCGGGAGGCCTCTATACGCAGTATTTT.

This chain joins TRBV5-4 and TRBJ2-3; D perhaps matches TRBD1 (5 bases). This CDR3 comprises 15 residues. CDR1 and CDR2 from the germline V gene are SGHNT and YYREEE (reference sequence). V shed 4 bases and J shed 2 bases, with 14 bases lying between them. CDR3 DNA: TGTGCCAGCAGCCAAATTCGACAGTCCACAGATACGCAGTATTTT. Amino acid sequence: CASSQIRQSTDTQYF.

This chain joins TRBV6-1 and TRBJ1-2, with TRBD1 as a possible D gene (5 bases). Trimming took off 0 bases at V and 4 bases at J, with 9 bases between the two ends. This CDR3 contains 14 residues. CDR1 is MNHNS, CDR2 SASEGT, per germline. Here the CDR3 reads CASSEALGTYGYTF. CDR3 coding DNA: TGTGCCAGCAGTGAAGCCCTAGGGACCTATGGCTACACCTTC.

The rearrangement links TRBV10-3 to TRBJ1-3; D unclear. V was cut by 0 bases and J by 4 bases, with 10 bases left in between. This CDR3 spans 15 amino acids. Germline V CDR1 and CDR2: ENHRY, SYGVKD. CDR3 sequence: CAISESTMAGNTIYF. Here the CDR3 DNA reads TGTGCCATCAGTGAGTCGACGATGGCGGGAAACACCATATATTTT.

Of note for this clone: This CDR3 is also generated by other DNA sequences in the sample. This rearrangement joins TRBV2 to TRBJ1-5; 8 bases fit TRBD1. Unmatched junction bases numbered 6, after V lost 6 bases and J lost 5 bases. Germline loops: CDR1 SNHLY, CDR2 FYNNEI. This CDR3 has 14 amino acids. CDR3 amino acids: CASSKDRDHQPQHF. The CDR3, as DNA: TGTGCCAGCAGCAAGGACAGGGACCATCAGCCCCAGCATTTT.

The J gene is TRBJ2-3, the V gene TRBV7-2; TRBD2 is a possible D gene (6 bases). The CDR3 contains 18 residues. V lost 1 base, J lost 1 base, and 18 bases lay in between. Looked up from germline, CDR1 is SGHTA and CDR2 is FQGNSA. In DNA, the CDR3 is TGTGCCAGCAGCTTAGGGGTTCATTGGGCTAGCGGCACAGATACGCAGTATTTT. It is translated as CASSLGVHWASGTDTQYF.

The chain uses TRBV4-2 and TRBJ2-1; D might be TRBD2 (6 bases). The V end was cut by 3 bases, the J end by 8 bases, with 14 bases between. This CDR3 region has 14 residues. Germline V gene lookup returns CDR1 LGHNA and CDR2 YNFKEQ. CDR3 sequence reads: CASSQIGSIDEQFF. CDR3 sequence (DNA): TGTGCCAGCAGCCAGATCGGGAGTATCGATGAGCAGTTCTTC.

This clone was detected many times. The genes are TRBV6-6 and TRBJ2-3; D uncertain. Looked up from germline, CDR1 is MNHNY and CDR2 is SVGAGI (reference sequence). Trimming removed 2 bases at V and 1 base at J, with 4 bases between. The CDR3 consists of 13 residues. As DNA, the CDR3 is TGTGCCAGCAGTTACCAGGGCACAGATACGCAGTATTTT. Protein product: CASSYQGTDTQYF.

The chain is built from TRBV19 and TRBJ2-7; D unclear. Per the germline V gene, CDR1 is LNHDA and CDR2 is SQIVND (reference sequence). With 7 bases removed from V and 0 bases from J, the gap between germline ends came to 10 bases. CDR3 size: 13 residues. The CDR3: CASMDANSYEQYF. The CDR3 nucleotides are TGTGCCAGTATGGACGCTAACTCCTACGAGCAGTACTTC.

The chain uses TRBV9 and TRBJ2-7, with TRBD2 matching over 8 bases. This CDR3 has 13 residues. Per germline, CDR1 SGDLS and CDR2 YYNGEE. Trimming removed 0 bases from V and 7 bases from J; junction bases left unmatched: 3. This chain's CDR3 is CASSVVPSGEQYF. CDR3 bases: TGTGCCAGCAGCGTAGTCCCTAGCGGGGAGCAGTACTTC.

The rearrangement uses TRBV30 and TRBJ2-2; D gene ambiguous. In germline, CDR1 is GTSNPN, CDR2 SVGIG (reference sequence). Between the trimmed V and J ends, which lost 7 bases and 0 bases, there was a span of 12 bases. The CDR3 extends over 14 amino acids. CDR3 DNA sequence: TGTGCCTCCAGGACGGACGCGAACACCGGGGAGCTGTTTTTT. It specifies CASRTDANTGELFF.

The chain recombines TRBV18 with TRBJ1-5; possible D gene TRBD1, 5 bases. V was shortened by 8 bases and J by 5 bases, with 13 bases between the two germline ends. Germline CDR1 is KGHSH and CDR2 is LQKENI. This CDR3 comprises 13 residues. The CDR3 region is CASAQEVDQPQHF. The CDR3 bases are TGTGCCAGCGCACAGGAGGTCGATCAGCCCCAGCATTTT.

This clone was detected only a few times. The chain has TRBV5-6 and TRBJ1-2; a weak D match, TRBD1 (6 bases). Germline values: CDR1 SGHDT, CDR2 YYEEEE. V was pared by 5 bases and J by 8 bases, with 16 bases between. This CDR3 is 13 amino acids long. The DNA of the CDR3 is TGTGCCAGCAGACACGACAGGCTGGTGGGCTACACCTTC. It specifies CASRHDRLVGYTF.

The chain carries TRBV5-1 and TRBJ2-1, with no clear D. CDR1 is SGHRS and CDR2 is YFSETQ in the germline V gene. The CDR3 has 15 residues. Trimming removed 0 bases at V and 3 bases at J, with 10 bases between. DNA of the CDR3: TGCGCCAGCAGCTTGGGACTCAGTTTCTACAATGAGCAGTTCTTC. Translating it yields CASSLGLSFYNEQFF.

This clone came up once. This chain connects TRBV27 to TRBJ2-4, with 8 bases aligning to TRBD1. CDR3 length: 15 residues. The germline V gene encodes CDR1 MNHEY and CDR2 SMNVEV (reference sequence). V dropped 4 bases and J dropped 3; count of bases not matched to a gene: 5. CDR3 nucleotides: TGTGCCAGCAGTTCGACAGGGGTGGGCAAAAACATTCAGTACTTC. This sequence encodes CASSSTGVGKNIQYF.

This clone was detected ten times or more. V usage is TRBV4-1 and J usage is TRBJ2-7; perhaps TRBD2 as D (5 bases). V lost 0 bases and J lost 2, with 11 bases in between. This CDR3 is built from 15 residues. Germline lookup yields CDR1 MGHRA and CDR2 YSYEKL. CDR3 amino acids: CASSQDAGGTYEQYF. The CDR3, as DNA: TGCGCCAGCAGCCAAGATGCAGGAGGAACCTACGAGCAGTACTTC.

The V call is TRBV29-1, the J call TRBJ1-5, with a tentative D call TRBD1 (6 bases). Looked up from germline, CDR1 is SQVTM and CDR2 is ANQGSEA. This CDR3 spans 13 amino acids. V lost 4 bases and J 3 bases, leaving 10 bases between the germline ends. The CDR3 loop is CSVVWGPNQPQHF. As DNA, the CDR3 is TGCAGCGTTGTGTGGGGGCCCAATCAGCCCCAGCATTTT. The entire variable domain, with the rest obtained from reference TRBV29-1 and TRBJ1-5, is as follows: SAVISQKPSRDICQRGTSLTIQCQVDSQVTMMFWYRQQPGQSLTLIATANQGSEATYESGFVIDKFPISRPNLTFSTLTVSNMSPEDSSIYLCSVVWGPNQPQHFGDGTRLSIL.

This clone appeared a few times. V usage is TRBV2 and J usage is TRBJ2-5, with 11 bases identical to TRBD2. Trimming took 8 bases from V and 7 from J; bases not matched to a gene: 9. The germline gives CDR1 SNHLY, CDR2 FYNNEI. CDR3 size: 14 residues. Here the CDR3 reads CASRKTSGIGTQYF. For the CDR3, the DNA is TGTGCCAGCCGTAAGACTAGCGGGATAGGGACCCAGTACTTC.

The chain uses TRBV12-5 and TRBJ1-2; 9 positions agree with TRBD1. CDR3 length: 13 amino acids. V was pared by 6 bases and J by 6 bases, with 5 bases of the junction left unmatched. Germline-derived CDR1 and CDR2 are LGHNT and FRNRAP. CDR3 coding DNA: TGTGCTAGTGGAAAACAGGGGGCCAATGGCTACACCTTC. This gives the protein CASGKQGANGYTF.